The sequence of this T cell receptor beta chain was determined in a study of PD-L1 blockade in urothelial cancer. Study information: Study patients had been treated with 0 to 3 previous chemotherapy regimens. Researchers found blood samples held a median of roughly 140,000 T cells. Study-level results: Below-median TCR clonality that was measured in pretreatment blood predicted better survival.

Time point specified: peripheral blood 6 weeks after treatment start. Assay: immunoSEQ multiplex PCR; the TCRdb copy retains only in-frame clones and omits some. The table records about 50,000 clones, about 85% of them present only once. Regarding this clone: Its cognate antigen is unknown.

The germline V gene has CDR1 SGHTA and CDR2 FQGTGA. The V gene end was trimmed by 2 bases and the J gene end by 6 bases; junction bases not matched to a gene: 8. This CDR3 contains 15 residues. This clonotype was obtained from a man in his fifties or sixties with urothelial cancer. The chain uses TRBV7-3 and TRBJ2-7; 9 nucleotides align to TRBD2. The specimen comprised PBMCs, sampled around atezolizumab (anti-PD-L1) treatment. The CDR3: CASSLGGTSNREQYF. CDR3 DNA sequence: TGTGCCAGCAGCTTAGGTGGGACTAGCAACCGCGAGCAGTACTTC.